The next 9 T cell receptor beta chains were all read from a single sample in a study of OX40 agonist ivuxolimab in advanced cancers. Measured with immunoSEQ multiplex PCR; TCRdb has only the in-frame clones, and not every one. Seen here are around 57,000 clones, 86% observed once, and the top ten hold 1% to 1.5%. The sequenced sample was CD4+ or CD8+ T cells sorted from blood, obtained in a trial of the OX40 agonist ivuxolimab. Receptors were obtained from an adult with an advanced solid tumor such as melanoma, head and neck, liver or kidney cancer.

This rearrangement joins TRBV6-1 to TRBJ2-7; no firm D call. Looked up from germline, CDR1 is MNHNS and CDR2 is SASEGT. With 2 bases removed from V and 2 bases from J, the gap between germline ends came to 1 base. The CDR3 is 11 amino acids. CDR3 nucleotides: TGTGCCAGCAGTGAACCCTACGAGCAGTACTTC. It specifies CASSEPYEQYF.

V is TRBV10-3 and J is TRBJ2-2; TRBD1 or TRBD2 may be the D gene (5 bases each). The V gene lost 9 bases and the J gene lost 7 bases, with 18 bases spanning the gap. In germline, CDR1 is ENHRY, CDR2 SYGVKD. The CDR3 totals 14 residues. The CDR3 sequence is CAIPRGRSNGELFF. CDR3 DNA sequence: TGTGCCATACCCCGGGGACGGTCTAACGGGGAGCTGTTTTTT.

The chain has TRBV28 and TRBJ2-3, with TRBD2 matching over 9 bases. The V and J ends lost 6 bases and 0 bases, in that order; junction bases with no gene match: 10. This CDR3 region has 17 residues. Germline V CDR1 and CDR2: MDHEN, SYDVKM. CDR3 DNA sequence: TGTGCCAGCAGCCCCTCTTGGGCGGGAGGGAGCACAGATACGCAGTATTTT. Translated: CASSPSWAGGSTDTQYF.

The chain uses TRBV28 and TRBJ2-7, with D perhaps matching TRBD2 (6 bases). Germline V gene sequence: CDR1 MDHEN, CDR2 SYDVKM. The CDR3 extends over 13 amino acids. V was cut by 6 bases and J by 3 bases, with 12 bases left in between. CDR3 DNA: TGTGCCAGCAGCCGGGACTGGAGCTACGAGCAGTACTTC. The encoded protein is CASSRDWSYEQYF.

The CDR3 sequence is CASRRDTSYEQYF. CDR3 DNA: TGTGCCAGCAGGCGGGACACTTCCTACGAGCAGTACTTC. The J gene is TRBJ2-5, the V gene TRBV27, with D perhaps being TRBD1 or TRBD2 (6 bases each). The tail of the sequence fits TRBJ2-7 better, so the J call may be wrong. The CDR3 consists of 13 residues. Germline CDR1 is MNHEY and CDR2 is SMNVEV (reference sequence).

The chain couples TRBV11-2 to TRBJ2-1, with a weak D call TRBD2 (6 bases). CDR1 is SGHAT and CDR2 is FQNNGV in the germline V gene. V was trimmed by 1 base and J by 3 bases, leaving 10 bases between them. This CDR3 has 15 amino acids. This CDR3 reads CASSLGRGRYNEQFF. The CDR3, as DNA: TGTGCCAGCAGCTTAGGGCGGGGCCGCTACAATGAGCAGTTCTTC.

The chain uses TRBV2 and TRBJ2-7, with a possible D match to TRBD2 (5 bases). Germline V gives CDR1 SNHLY, CDR2 FYNNEI. The CDR3 sequence is 15 residues long. With 4 bases removed from V and 2 bases from J, the gap between germline ends came to 15 bases. CDR3 in amino acids: CASSAPGFLAYEQYF. The CDR3 DNA reads TGTGCCAGCAGTGCACCGGGATTTCTGGCCTACGAGCAGTACTTC.

This clone has just a few counts. J is TRBJ2-7 and V is TRBV14, with D perhaps matching TRBD2 (6 bases). In germline, CDR1 is SGHDN, CDR2 FVKESK. This CDR3 spans 15 amino acids. V lost 1 base and J lost 5, with 15 bases in between. The CDR3 region is CASSQGRGLLDEQYF. CDR3 bases: TGTGCCAGCAGCCAAGGGAGGGGCCTCTTGGACGAGCAGTACTTC.

V is TRBV7-2 and J is TRBJ2-5; the D is unclear. V lost 4 bases and J lost 4, with 7 bases in between. CDR1 and CDR2 (germline): SGHTA, FQGNSA. This CDR3 contains 12 residues. CDR3 DNA sequence: TGTGCCAGCAGCTCTTATGGAGAGACCCAGTACTTC. This sequence encodes CASSSYGETQYF.